This TCR beta chain was recovered during a study of T-cell reconstitution after alpha-beta-depleted transplantation in children. Overall study findings and caveats: Reportedly, roughly two months post-transplant, alpha-beta T cells arose from several hundred expanded graft clones. The origin of high day-60 TCRbeta diversity in some patients lay in surviving recipient T cells and thymic progenitors. From newly produced T cells came most of the T-cell counts and diversity one year after transplant.

Preparation of the TCRbeta library involved a method that used unique molecular identifiers. TCRdb re-derived calls from the PCR reads in MiXCR, one entry per CDR3 protein. This table holds about 230,000 distinct CDR3 sequences, roughly a tenth found once. The J segment lost 4 bases and the V segment lost 3 bases, leaving 6 bases of the junction unmatched. This CDR3 has 15 residues. Germline V CDR1 and CDR2: SGHRS, YFSETQ. In its sample, this clonotype was seen many times. Its antigen is still unknown. This TCR derives from a child younger than two with acute myeloid leukemia, due to receive a stem cell transplant. The chain is built from TRBV5-1 and TRBJ2-7; TRBD2 matches at 11 bases. The material was PBMCs, obtained before TCRalphabeta/CD19-depleted stem cell transplant. The CDR3 here is CASSWGLAVYYEQYF. In DNA form, the CDR3 reads TGCGCCAGCAGCTGGGGACTAGCGGTTTATTACGAGCAGTACTTC.